The text below deals with one T cell receptor (beta chain). The cohort comprised adults aged about 18 to 100 years residing in approximately 25 US areas. What the recovered Cohort 3 donors had was two negative PCRs, clearance, or symptom resolution. The method was immunoSEQ multiplex PCR; TCRdb's version includes in-frame clones alone and lacks a portion of them. The sample lists fewer than 400,000 clones, 70% to 90% occurring once. The CDR3 consists of 16 residues. The V gene's germline CDR1 is KGHDR and CDR2 SFDVKD. Trimming cost V 0 bases and J 9 bases; bases outside gene matches: 5. This sample was taken from a study of blood T cell repertoires in COVID-19. Across the study: COVID-19 samples from acute and convalescent phases originated in the United States, Italy and Spain. T cells, B-cell-depleted T cells, or PBMCs supplied cDNA or gDNA.

The receptor was isolated from a man aged 30 to 45 who had recovered from COVID-19. Sequencing input: PBMCs or T cells enriched from blood (not recorded which). This chain joins TRBV24-1 and TRBJ1-6, with 9 nucleotides matching TRBD1. The CDR3 region has the DNA TGTGCCACCAGTGATTTGGACAGGGGGAAGGGTTCACCCCTCCACTTT. This gives the protein CATSDLDRGKGSPLHF.